This entry features one T cell receptor (beta chain) sequence. TCRdb reprocessed the reads via MiXCR and lists one record per CDR3 protein. This repertoire shows approximately 750,000 distinct CDR3 sequences, 35% found once; its top ten account for about 2.8%. This sample stems from a study of T cell repertoires in cytomegalovirus infection. Germline CDR1 MDHEN, CDR2 SYDVKM. V shed 5 bases and J 8 bases; nucleotides not matched to a gene: 8. This CDR3 has 14 amino acids. The clonotype comes from a human donor in good health (CMV status not recorded). Some clones in this sample may be carry-over from other donors' samples. The sample taken for sequencing was PBMCs. The chain is built from TRBV28 and TRBJ1-4; TRBD1 matches at 7 bases. In DNA form, the CDR3 reads TGTGCCAGCAGTGGGACGACAGGGATGGAAAAACTGTTTTTT. This gives the protein CASSGTTGMEKLFF.